One sample yielded the 24 T cell receptor beta chains listed below, sequenced in a study of shared clonotypes between healthy human individuals. Method: immunoSEQ multiplex PCR; TCRdb's copy keeps in-frame clones and lacks some. Found here are fewer than 600,000 clones, 70% to 80% of them singletons; the top ten hold about 13%. Input material: PBMCs. These receptors all come from a woman in her thirties or forties in good health. Some clones in this sample may be carry-over from other donors' samples.

This clone came up many times. The chain is built from TRBV4-1 and TRBJ2-3; D is tentatively TRBD1 or TRBD2 (5 bases each). The CDR3 totals 14 residues. CDR1 and CDR2 from the germline V gene are MGHRA and YSYEKL. V lost 4 bases, J lost 2 bases, and 10 bases lay in between. The CDR3 region is CASSLGPNTDTQYF. In DNA, the CDR3 is TGCGCCAGCAGCCTGGGACCAAACACAGATACGCAGTATTTT.

The rearrangement links TRBV2 to TRBJ2-3; 7 bases are a match to TRBD2. Per germline, CDR1 SNHLY and CDR2 FYNNEI. CDR3 size: 15 residues. V lost 6 bases, J lost 2 bases, and 8 bases stayed unmatched. Here the CDR3 reads CASRELAANTDTQYF. CDR3 nucleotides: TGTGCCAGCAGGGAGCTAGCGGCTAACACAGATACGCAGTATTTT.

A few counts support this clone. Different DNA sequences within this sample yield the same CDR3. CDR3 protein: CASSLSAATNTGELFF. In DNA form, the CDR3 reads TGTGCCAGCAGCTTAAGTGCGGCAACGAACACCGGGGAGCTGTTTTTT. The genes are TRBV7-3 and TRBJ2-2; the D is unclear. This CDR3 is 16 amino acids long. CDR1 is SGHTA and CDR2 is FQGTGA in the germline V gene. V was shortened by 1 base and J by 0 bases, with 9 bases between the two germline ends.

The chain links TRBV28 to TRBJ2-5; 10 bases align to TRBD1. The CDR3 runs to 15 residues. V lost 5 bases and J lost 0; bases outside the gene matches: 3. Per the germline V gene, CDR1 is MDHEN and CDR2 is SYDVKM. The CDR3 sequence: CASSRQGAYQETQYF. The DNA for the CDR3 is TGTGCCAGCAGTCGACAGGGGGCGTACCAAGAGACCCAGTACTTC.

The V call is TRBV5-1, the J call TRBJ2-3; possibly TRBD2 for D (5 bases). The CDR3 runs to 15 residues. From germline, CDR1 is SGHRS and CDR2 YFSETQ. Trimming stripped 5 bases from V and 2 bases from J, with 15 bases between. The CDR3 coding sequence is TGCGCCAGCAGACCTCCGGGGATCTCCACAGATACGCAGTATTTT. Translation gives CASRPPGISTDTQYF. The complete variable domain, with remaining parts taken from reference TRBV5-1 and TRBJ2-3, reads KAGVTQTPRYLIKTRGQQVTLSCSPISGHRSVSWYQQTPGQGLQFLFEYFSETQRNKGNFPGRFSGRQFSNSRSEMNVSTLELGDSALYLCASRPPGISTDTQYFGPGTRLTVL.

As DNA, the CDR3 is TGTGCCAGCTCCCAGGGGGTCTATGGCTACACCTTC. Protein: CASSQGVYGYTF. The rearrangement links TRBV19 to TRBJ1-2; 7 bases fit TRBD1. The CDR3 has 12 residues. V was clipped by 9 bases and J by 4 bases; unmatched bases: 5. Per the germline V gene, CDR1 is LNHDA and CDR2 is SQIVND (reference sequence).

This sequence joins TRBV7-3 and TRBJ2-2, with 7 positions matching TRBD2. The V and J ends lost 4 bases and 5 bases, in that order; junction bases with no gene match: 7. Germline CDR1 and CDR2: SGHTA and FQGTGA. The CDR3 extends over 15 amino acids. This CDR3 reads CASSSGNSGTGELFF. CDR3 bases: TGTGCCAGCAGCTCGGGCAATAGCGGGACCGGGGAGCTGTTTTTT.

CDR3 DNA: TGTGCCAGCAGTGCCCCTGACAGGCGACCCTACAATGAGCAGTTCTTC. Protein product: CASSAPDRRPYNEQFF. The chain has TRBV28 and TRBJ2-1, with D possibly being TRBD1 (6 bases). Germline V CDR1 and CDR2: MDHEN, SYDVKM. The CDR3 sequence is 16 residues long. V was clipped by 5 bases and J by 2 bases, with 16 bases between them.

The chain combines TRBV19 with TRBJ2-5; D gene unclear. V shed 2 bases and J shed 5 bases, with 15 bases lying between them. The CDR3 is 15 amino acids. Per the germline V gene, CDR1 is LNHDA and CDR2 is SQIVND (reference sequence). CDR3 nucleotides: TGTGCCAGTAGTATAAGGGTCTGGACCTCGGAGACCCAGTACTTC. Its protein is CASSIRVWTSETQYF.

The chain employs TRBV5-6 and TRBJ2-1, with 14 nucleotides matching TRBD2. Germline lookup yields CDR1 SGHDT and CDR2 YYEEEE. The CDR3 extends over 14 amino acids. The ends lost 5 bases at V and 9 bases at J; junction bases unmatched: 4. DNA of the CDR3: TGTGCCAGCAGAACGGGACTAGCGGGAGTTGAGCAGTTCTTC. This translates into CASRTGLAGVEQFF.

This clone has more than one count but fewer than ten. The CDR3, as DNA: TGTGCCAGCTCGGCTAGCGGAGGCTACGAGCAGTACTTC. This gives the protein CASSASGGYEQYF. The chain couples TRBV18 to TRBJ2-7, with 7 bases matching TRBD2. With 6 bases clipped from V and 3 bases from J, the junction kept 5 bases outside the gene matches. The length of the CDR3 is 13 residues. Germline values: CDR1 KGHSH, CDR2 LQKENI. The full variable domain, completed using reference TRBV18 and TRBJ2-7, is NAGVMQNPRHLVRRRGQEARLRCSPMKGHSHVYWYRQLPEEGLKFMVYLQKENIIDESGMPKERFSAEFPKEGPSILRIQQVVRGDSAAYFCASSASGGYEQYFGPGTRLTVT.

On this clone itself: Germline and junction disagree at one end, which may indicate a read error. This sample includes further DNA sequences coding for the same CDR3. The gene calls are TRBV13 and TRBJ2-7; D may be TRBD1 (5 bases). This CDR3 has 15 residues. Germline loops: CDR1 PRHDT, CDR2 FYEKMQ (reference sequence). This chain's CDR3 is CASSTVGAQSYEQYF. Written as DNA, the CDR3 is TGCGCCAGCAGCACCGTAGGGGCTCAGTCCTACGAGCAGTACTTC.

This CDR3 reads CASTPDTGYQETQYF. The CDR3 bases are TGTGCCAGCACCCCCGACACAGGGTACCAAGAGACCCAGTACTTC. The chain carries TRBV11-2 and TRBJ2-5; TRBD1 is a possible D gene (6 bases). The germline gives CDR1 SGHAT, CDR2 FQNNGV. The ends were cut back, 7 bases at V and 0 bases at J, with 15 bases in the middle. The CDR3 runs to 15 residues.

This chain connects TRBV9 to TRBJ2-5, with D perhaps matching TRBD1 (5 bases). This CDR3 region has 13 residues. CDR1 is SGDLS and CDR2 is YYNGEE in the germline V gene. Trimming pared 1 base from V and 3 bases from J, leaving 7 bases between. DNA of the CDR3: TGTGCCAGCAGCGTACAGGGTGAAGAGACCCAGTACTTC. Translating gives CASSVQGEETQYF.

In nucleotides, the CDR3 is TGCGCCAGCAGCCAAGATTGGGGCGCAACTAATGAAAAACTGTTTTTT. Protein sequence: CASSQDWGATNEKLFF. J is TRBJ1-4 and V is TRBV4-3, with TRBD1 as a possible D gene (5 bases). Trimming removed 0 bases from V and 0 bases from J, with 8 bases in between. The germline V gene has CDR1 LGHNA and CDR2 YSLEER. There are 16 residues in the CDR3.

This rearrangement joins TRBV28 to TRBJ1-2, with 7 positions matching TRBD1. The CDR3 length is 13 residues. V dropped 2 bases and J dropped 8; count of bases not matched to a gene: 5. Germline CDR1 MDHEN, CDR2 SYDVKM. CDR3 protein: CASSLDRDGGYTF. The CDR3 DNA sequence: TGTGCCAGCAGTTTAGACAGGGATGGAGGCTACACCTTC.

The chain joins TRBV13 to TRBJ2-3; D uncertain. CDR1 is PRHDT and CDR2 is FYEKMQ in the germline V gene (reference sequence). The CDR3 spans 12 residues. Trimming took 3 bases from V and 1 from J, leaving 2 bases between them. CDR3 sequence (DNA): TGTGCCAGCAGCTTGCGCACAGATACGCAGTATTTT. This encodes CASSLRTDTQYF. The full variable domain, rest sourced from reference TRBV13 and TRBJ2-3, is AAGVIQSPRHLIKEKRETATLKCYPIPRHDTVYWYQQGPGQDPQFLISFYEKMQSDKGSIPDRFSAQQFSDYHSELNMSSLELGDSALYFCASSLRTDTQYFGPGTRLTVL.

This chain uses TRBV6-4 with TRBJ1-5, with a weak D call TRBD1 (6 bases). The germline gives CDR1 MRHNA, CDR2 SNTAGT. The V end lost 2 bases, the J end lost 0 bases, and 17 bases lay between the germline ends. The CDR3 contains 18 residues. CDR3 bases: TGTGCCAGCAGTGACGGGGGGCCGAAAATATATAGCAATCAGCCCCAGCATTTT. Its protein is CASSDGGPKIYSNQPQHF.

The chain carries TRBV19 and TRBJ2-3, with D maybe TRBD1 (5 bases). The V gene's germline CDR1 is LNHDA and CDR2 SQIVND (reference sequence). Trimming cost V 4 bases and J 2 bases, with 10 bases left between them. The CDR3 totals 14 residues. The CDR3 bases are TGTGCCAGTAGTACTGGACAAGACACAGATACGCAGTATTTT. It encodes CASSTGQDTDTQYF.

The chain is built from TRBV2 and TRBJ2-5, with a weak D call TRBD1 (7 bases). Trimming pared 6 bases from V and 5 bases from J, leaving 10 bases between. CDR1 and CDR2 (germline): SNHLY, FYNNEI. The CDR3 contains 12 residues. Here the CDR3 reads CASRTGRETQYF. The DNA of the CDR3 is TGTGCCAGCAGGACAGGGAGGGAGACCCAGTACTTC.

This clone was detected only once. The chain joins TRBV27 to TRBJ2-4, with D tentatively TRBD2 (5 bases). V was cut by 2 bases and J by 0 bases, with 23 bases left in between. This CDR3 spans 20 amino acids. Germline values: CDR1 MNHEY, CDR2 SMNVEV (reference sequence). The CDR3 nucleotides read TGTGCCAGCAGTTTAGAAGGGAGTTTTTGTGGTTCCCTAGCCAAAAACATTCAGTACTTC. Translated, it gives CASSLEGSFCGSLAKNIQYF.

The rearrangement links TRBV2 to TRBJ1-4, with 7 bases matching TRBD1. The germline gives CDR1 SNHLY, CDR2 FYNNEI. The CDR3 length is 14 residues. With V trimmed by 6 bases and J by 4 bases, 5 bases remained unmatched. CDR3 nucleotides: TGTGCCAGCAGCCCGGACAGGAGTAATGAAAAACTGTTTTTT. It specifies CASSPDRSNEKLFF.

This rearrangement joins TRBV11-2 to TRBJ2-1; 9 bases line up with TRBD2. This CDR3 has 16 residues. The V gene's germline CDR1 is SGHAT and CDR2 FQNNGV. The ends lost 5 bases at V and 9 bases at J; junction bases unmatched: 14. CDR3 sequence: CASSPRLAGLSGEQFF. CDR3 nucleotide sequence: TGTGCCAGCAGCCCACGGCTAGCGGGATTGTCAGGTGAGCAGTTCTTC.

The genes are TRBV7-8 and TRBJ2-5; D is unclear. The V gene lost 1 base and the J gene lost 2 bases, with 8 bases spanning the gap. The CDR3 has 14 amino acids. Germline-derived CDR1 and CDR2 are SGHVS and FQNEAQ. DNA of the CDR3: TGTGCCAGCAGCTTAGGCCGGGTTCAAGAGACCCAGTACTTC. It specifies CASSLGRVQETQYF.